These T cell receptor beta chains were read from a single sample in a study of breast tumors, draining lymph nodes, adjacent tissues. One entry per CDR3 protein, called by TCRdb with MiXCR from the multiplex PCR reads. Here the sample spans around 43,000 distinct CDR3 sequences, 23% being singletons. Sequencing was done on a sample of breast tumor tissue. The receptor set was obtained from a female donor with breast cancer. Some clones in this sample may be carry-over from other donors' samples. Both conserved end residues are part of each CDR3. Not every row has a clone size; where given, it reads once, few, many or a size class.

size | J | V | CDR3
many | TRBJ2-5 | TRBV12-3/TRBV12-4 | CASSPRTGRETQYF
many | TRBJ1-4 | TRBV11-2 | CASTNASLYNEKLFF
. | TRBJ1-5 | TRBV28 | CASSLEQGVSNQPQHF
many | TRBJ2-3 | TRBV2 | CASSEQGQGLNTQYF
many | TRBJ2-7 | TRBV3-1 | CASSQGSSYEQYF
many | TRBJ2-6 | TRBV5-1 | CASSIGPSGANVLTF
many | TRBJ2-6 | TRBV12-3/TRBV12-4 | CASSPAGGTGANVLTF
. | TRBJ2-4 | TRBV5-1 | CASSSGTGDIQYF
. | TRBJ2-3 | TRBV19 | CASSIVGGNIDTQYF
. | TRBJ2-7 | TRBV29-1 | CSVTPRTGYEQYF
few | TRBJ1-1 | TRBV12-3/TRBV12-4 | CASSLTENTEAFF
many | TRBJ1-2 | TRBV20-1 | CSAREAQGDPGYGYTF
. | TRBJ2-1 | TRBV12-3/TRBV12-4 | CASSTLGRQFF
. | TRBJ2-1 | TRBV7-9 | CASSPWRGWEGQFF
many | TRBJ2-2 | TRBV5-1 | CASSLSWWWNTGELFF
many | TRBJ2-1 | TRBV6-6 | CASSSQAYNEQFF
many | TRBJ2-2 | TRBV24-1 | CATSDFRAGTGELFF
many | TRBJ2-5 | TRBV20-1 | CSARDPSGDFQETQYF
. | TRBJ2-5 | TRBV18 | CASSPPSRSETQYF
many | TRBJ2-1 | TRBV7-3 | CASSLLPNNEQFF
many | TRBJ1-4 | TRBV12-3/TRBV12-4 | CASTRTGSTNEKLFF
medium-sized | TRBJ1-2 | TRBV4-1 | CASSQATGYGLNYGYTF
few | TRBJ2-5 | TRBV6-5 | CASSYRGGESETQYF
many | TRBJ1-6 | TRBV20-1 | CSAQTAGVDNSPLHF
many | TRBJ2-3 | TRBV12-3/TRBV12-4 | CASIRAGELGQYF
many | TRBJ2-7 | TRBV12-3/TRBV12-4 | CASSFGLAGERGEQYF
many | TRBJ2-1 | TRBV27 | CASRPDRGAPYNEQFF
many | TRBJ1-3 | TRBV3-1 | CASSATGTVSSGNTIYF
few | TRBJ2-1 | TRBV5-1 | CASSTSGGSYNEQFF
many | TRBJ2-3 | TRBV12-3/TRBV12-4 | CASSFGDTQYF
many | TRBJ2-7 | TRBV3-1 | CASSFGGEQYF
medium-sized | TRBJ2-7 | TRBV7-2 | CASSFRGQSYEQYF
many | TRBJ1-6 | TRBV7-3 | CASSLNNNNSPLHF
many | TRBJ1-5 | TRBV2 | CATHRGGNQPQHF
. | TRBJ1-1 | TRBV15 | CATSNVPRNTEAFF
. | TRBJ1-6 | TRBV5-1 | CASSFDSYNSPLHF
few | TRBJ2-2 | TRBV7-3 | CASRLTGTGELFF
many | TRBJ2-7 | TRBV5-5 | CASRPGLAGLAYEQYF
many | TRBJ2-7 | TRBV30 | CAWNEGTYEQYF
many | TRBJ2-7 | TRBV19 | CASSGLWGSGSYEQYF
few | TRBJ2-3 | TRBV5-1 | CASSLNGGAADTQYF
many | TRBJ1-4 | TRBV5-1 | CASSPNGTPQSGEKLFF
many | TRBJ1-4 | TRBV7-6 | CASSLAYRTGGEKLFF
many | TRBJ1-6 | TRBV25-1 | CASSDRYNSPLHF
many | TRBJ2-5 | TRBV10-3 | CATTTGGAGQETQYF
. | TRBJ2-3 | TRBV10-1 | CASSEGTSGGSDTQYF
many | TRBJ2-3 | TRBV6-1 | CASSEGQQNTDTQYF
few | TRBJ2-7 | TRBV28 | CASSFGGQSYSYEQYF
. | TRBJ2-7 | TRBV27 | CASSQQGSSYEQYF
many | TRBJ2-7 | TRBV29-1 | CSATYKEQYF
few | TRBJ2-1 | TRBV18 | CASSPLQLAGVNEQFF
. | TRBJ2-5 | TRBV5-1 | CASPGTSGRAVETRYF